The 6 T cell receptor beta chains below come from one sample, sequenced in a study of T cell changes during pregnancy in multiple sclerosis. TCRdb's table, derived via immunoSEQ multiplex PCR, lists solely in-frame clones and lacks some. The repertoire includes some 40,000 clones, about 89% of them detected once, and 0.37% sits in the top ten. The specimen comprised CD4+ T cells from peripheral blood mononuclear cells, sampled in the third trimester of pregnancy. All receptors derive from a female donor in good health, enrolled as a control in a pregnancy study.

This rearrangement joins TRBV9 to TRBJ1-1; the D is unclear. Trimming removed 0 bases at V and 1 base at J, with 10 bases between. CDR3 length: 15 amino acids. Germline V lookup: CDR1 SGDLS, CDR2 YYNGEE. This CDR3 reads CASSVGRVGNTEAFF. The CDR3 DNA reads TGTGCCAGCAGCGTAGGGAGGGTGGGGAACACTGAAGCTTTCTTT.

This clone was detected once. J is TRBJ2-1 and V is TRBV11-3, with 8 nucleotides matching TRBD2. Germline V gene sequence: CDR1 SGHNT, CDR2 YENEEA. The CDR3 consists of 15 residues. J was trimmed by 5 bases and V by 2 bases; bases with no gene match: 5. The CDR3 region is CASSLSGSYNNEQFF. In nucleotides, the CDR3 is TGTGCCAGCAGCTTAAGCGGGAGCTACAACAATGAGCAGTTCTTC.

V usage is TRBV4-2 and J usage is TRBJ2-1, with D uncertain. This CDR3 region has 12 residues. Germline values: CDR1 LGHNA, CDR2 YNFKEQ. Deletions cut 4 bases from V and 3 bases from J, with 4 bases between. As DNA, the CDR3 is TGTGCCAGCAGCCTCAACTACAATGAGCAGTTCTTC. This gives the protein CASSLNYNEQFF.

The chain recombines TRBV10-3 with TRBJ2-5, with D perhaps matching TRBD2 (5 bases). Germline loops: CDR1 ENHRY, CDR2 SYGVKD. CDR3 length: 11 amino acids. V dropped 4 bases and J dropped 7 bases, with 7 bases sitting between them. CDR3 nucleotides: TGTGCCATCAGTGGGGGAGTGACCCAGTACTTC. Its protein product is CAISGGVTQYF.

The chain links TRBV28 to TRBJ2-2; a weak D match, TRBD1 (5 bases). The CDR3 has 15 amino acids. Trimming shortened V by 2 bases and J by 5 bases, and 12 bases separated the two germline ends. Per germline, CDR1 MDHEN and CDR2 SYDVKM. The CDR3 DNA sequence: TGTGCCAGCAGTTTAGACCGACAGTTAACCGGGGAGCTGTTTTTT. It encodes CASSLDRQLTGELFF.

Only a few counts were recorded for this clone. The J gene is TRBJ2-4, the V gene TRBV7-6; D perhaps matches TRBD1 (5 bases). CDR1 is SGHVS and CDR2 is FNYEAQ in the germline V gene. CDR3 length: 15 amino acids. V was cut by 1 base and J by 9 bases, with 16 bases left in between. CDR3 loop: CASSLGGAPASIQYF. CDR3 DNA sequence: TGTGCCAGCAGCTTAGGGGGCGCCCCGGCAAGCATTCAGTACTTC.